Below are 11 T cell receptor beta chains sequenced from a single sample in a study of shared clonotypes between healthy human individuals. Assay used: immunoSEQ multiplex PCR; TCRdb lists only in-frame clones, some missing. The sample has some 2.1 million clones, around 95% seen once. Sequenced sample: naive CD4+ T cells sorted from blood. Subset denoted: CD45RA+ positively selected. Receptors were obtained from a man between 18 and 29 years old in good health.

This chain uses TRBV4-1 with TRBJ2-7; weak D call: TRBD1 (7 bases). The CDR3 loop spans 16 amino acids. V lost 5 bases, J lost 1 base, and 18 bases lay in between. From germline, CDR1 is MGHRA and CDR2 YSYEKL. CDR3 nucleotide sequence: TGCGCCAGCAGCAGCAGGGGGGTGAGGGGATCCTACGAGCAGTACTTC. Protein: CASSSRGVRGSYEQYF.

The chain uses TRBV5-6 and TRBJ1-5, with D tentatively TRBD1 (5 bases). Germline V gene data show CDR1 as SGHDT and CDR2 as YYEEEE. The CDR3 covers 14 residues. With 4 bases removed from V and 3 bases from J, the gap between germline ends came to 11 bases. The CDR3 loop reads CASSRDGTNQPQHF. For the CDR3, the DNA is TGTGCCAGCAGCCGGGACGGCACCAATCAGCCCCAGCATTTT.

The chain is built from TRBV2 and TRBJ1-5; D is unresolved. CDR3 length equals 15 residues. From germline, CDR1 is SNHLY and CDR2 FYNNEI. V lost 4 bases and J lost 3, with 13 bases in between. CDR3 coding DNA: TGTGCCAGCAGTGTTCAGGTGCTGGTCAATCAGCCCCAGCATTTT. It translates to CASSVQVLVNQPQHF.

The V and J genes are TRBV7-9 and TRBJ1-4, with a possible D match to TRBD1 (5 bases). Per germline, CDR1 SEHNR and CDR2 FQNEAQ (reference sequence). V lost 3 bases to trimming and J lost 2 bases, with 10 bases between them. The CDR3 has 15 amino acids. CDR3 sequence reads: CASSFGDSTNEKLFF. Written as DNA, the CDR3 is TGTGCCAGCAGCTTCGGTGACAGTACTAATGAAAAACTGTTTTTT.

This chain connects TRBV5-6 to TRBJ1-2, with D unresolved. The CDR3 is 14 residues long. The V end was cut by 4 bases, the J end by 4 bases, with 14 bases between. The germline V gene encodes CDR1 SGHDT and CDR2 YYEEEE. The CDR3 sequence is CASSPFEIIYGYTF. The CDR3 DNA follows: TGTGCCAGCAGCCCGTTTGAGATTATCTATGGCTACACCTTC.

The chain joins TRBV27 to TRBJ1-6; TRBD1 agrees at 7 bases. Germline V lookup: CDR1 MNHEY, CDR2 SMNVEV (reference sequence). V was clipped by 3 bases and J by 16 bases; unmatched bases: 6. The CDR3 covers 12 residues. The CDR3 here is CASSFSAGGLHF. The CDR3 DNA reads TGTGCCAGCAGTTTCAGTGCAGGGGGGCTCCACTTT.

A note on this clone: This same CDR3 is encoded by further DNA sequences in the sample. The chain is built from TRBV5-6 and TRBJ2-7; possible D gene TRBD1, 6 bases. Trimming took 4 bases from V and 7 from J, leaving 12 bases between them. The germline CDR1 and CDR2 sequences are SGHDT and YYEEEE. This CDR3 is built from 12 residues. The DNA for the CDR3 is TGTGCCAGCAGCCTGACAGGTGGGGAGCAGTACTTC. It encodes CASSLTGGEQYF.

J is TRBJ1-5 and V is TRBV19, with D unclear. CDR1 is LNHDA, CDR2 SQIVND, per germline (reference sequence). The CDR3 is 15 residues long. V dropped 4 bases and J dropped 1 base, with 11 bases sitting between them. The CDR3 sequence: CASSSVDLSNQPQHF. The CDR3 DNA is TGTGCCAGTAGTAGCGTCGACTTGAGCAATCAGCCCCAGCATTTT.

This clone appeared a single time. The chain employs TRBV30 and TRBJ1-3, with D unclear. The CDR3 runs to 15 residues. Germline V gene lookup returns CDR1 GTSNPN and CDR2 SVGIG (reference sequence). V dropped 5 bases and J dropped 1 base, with 15 bases sitting between them. DNA of the CDR3: TGTGCCTGGCAATCCGGAGGCCTATCTGGAAACACCATATATTTT. It specifies CAWQSGGLSGNTIYF.

V is TRBV5-6 and J is TRBJ2-3, with 12 bases matching TRBD2. This CDR3 contains 14 residues. Germline V lookup: CDR1 SGHDT, CDR2 YYEEEE. Trimming took 1 base from V and 6 from J; bases not matched to a gene: 0. DNA of the CDR3: TGTGCCAGCAGCTTGACTAGCGGGGGGGATACGCAGTATTTT. This sequence encodes CASSLTSGGDTQYF.

V and J are TRBV4-1 and TRBJ1-4; D is unresolved. V lost 5 bases and J 8 bases, leaving 15 bases between the germline ends. There are 14 residues in the CDR3. Germline CDR1 reads MGHRA; CDR2 reads YSYEKL. As DNA, the CDR3 is TGCGCCAGCAGCGATTTCACAATAGGGGAAAAACTGTTTTTT. Its translation: CASSDFTIGEKLFF.